Listed below are T cell receptor beta chains from one sample, sequenced in a study of blood T cell repertoires in COVID-19. Assay: immunoSEQ multiplex PCR; the TCRdb copy retains only in-frame clones and omits some. This table holds about 240,000 clones, 86% found once. Sequenced sample: peripheral blood. These receptors were obtained from a woman in her forties or fifties with COVID-19, enrolled during active disease. Both conserved end residues are part of each CDR3.

cdr3_length v_call cdr3_aa
15 TRBV27 CASTTPGQGPGELFF
12 TRBV7-7 CASSDGQLTQYF
13 TRBV10-2 CASSEAGGTEAFF
17 TRBV15 CATSRATGGRIGNEQFF
15 TRBV11-2 CASSHDGGPTDTQYF
14 TRBV19 CASRRLPTNTEAFF
18 TRBV5-1 CASSLASLGGADTYEQYF
13 TRBV2 CASRSTNNSPLHF
13 TRBV5-4 CASSLWGVDGYTF
12 TRBV10-3 CAISDGTGELFF
16 TRBV24-1 CATQSKGVLGSGELFF
14 TRBV15 CATTVRATGGKAFF
16 TRBV7-3 CASSPLAGGPVDTQYF
14 TRBV5-1 CASSLGQLNYGYTF
15 TRBV19 CASSMTSSMNTEAFF
15 TRBV6-5 CASRTGVLMNTEAFF
14 TRBV6-1 CASSELGVFAEAFF
14 TRBV5-8 CASSPRGTYNEQFF
14 TRBV5-4 CASSLGQGRYEQYF
15 TRBV11-2 CASSSKGQLNTEAFF
13 TRBV27 CASRGRNTGELFF
15 TRBV9 CASSVAAVPQETQYF
15 TRBV10-3 CAITENRQGNTEAFF
13 TRBV7-2 CASSSLVSYGYTF
13 TRBV3-1/TRBV3-2 CASSRQGGNEQFF
13 TRBV10-1 CASSGTGGTEAFF
16 TRBV3-1/TRBV3-2 CASSQRYWGPGNTIYF
14 TRBV9 CASSAGESVFEQYF
14 TRBV5-1 CASSRTVGDNEQFF
15 TRBV6-1 CASSESGTGREKLFF
13 TRBV7-9 CASSQTHTYEQYF